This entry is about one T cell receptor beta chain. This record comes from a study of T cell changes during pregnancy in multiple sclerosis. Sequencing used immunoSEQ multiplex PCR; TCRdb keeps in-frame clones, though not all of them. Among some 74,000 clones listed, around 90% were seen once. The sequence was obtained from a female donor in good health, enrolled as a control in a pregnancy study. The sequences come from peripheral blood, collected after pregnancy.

CDR3 region: CAISESSVTDTQYF. The DNA of the CDR3 is TGTGCCATCAGTGAGTCGTCTGTCACAGATACGCAGTATTTT. The chain combines TRBV10-3 with TRBJ2-3; no reliable D call. V dropped 0 bases and J dropped 2 bases, with 6 bases sitting between them. The germline CDR1 and CDR2 sequences are ENHRY and SYGVKD. This CDR3 is built from 14 residues.